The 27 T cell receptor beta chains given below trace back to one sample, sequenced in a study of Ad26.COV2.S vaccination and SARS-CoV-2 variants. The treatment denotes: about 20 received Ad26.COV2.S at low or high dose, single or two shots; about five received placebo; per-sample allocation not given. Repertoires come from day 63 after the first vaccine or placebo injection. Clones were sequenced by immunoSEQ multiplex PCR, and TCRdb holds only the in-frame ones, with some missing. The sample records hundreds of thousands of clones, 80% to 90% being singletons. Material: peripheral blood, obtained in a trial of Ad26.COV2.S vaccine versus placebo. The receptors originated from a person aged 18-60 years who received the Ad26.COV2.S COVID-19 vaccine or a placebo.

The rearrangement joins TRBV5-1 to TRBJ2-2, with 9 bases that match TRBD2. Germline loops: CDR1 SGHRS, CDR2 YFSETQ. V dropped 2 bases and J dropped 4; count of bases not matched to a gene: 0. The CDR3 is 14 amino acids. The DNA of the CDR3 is TGCGCCAGCAGCTTTAGCGGGGGCACCGGGGAGCTGTTTTTT. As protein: CASSFSGGTGELFF.

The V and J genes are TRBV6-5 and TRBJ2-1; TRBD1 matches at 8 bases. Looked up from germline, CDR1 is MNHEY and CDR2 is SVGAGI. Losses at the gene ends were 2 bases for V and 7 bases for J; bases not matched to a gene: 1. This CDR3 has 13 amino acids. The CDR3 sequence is CASSYGDRNEQFF. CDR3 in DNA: TGTGCCAGCAGTTACGGGGACAGGAATGAGCAGTTCTTC.

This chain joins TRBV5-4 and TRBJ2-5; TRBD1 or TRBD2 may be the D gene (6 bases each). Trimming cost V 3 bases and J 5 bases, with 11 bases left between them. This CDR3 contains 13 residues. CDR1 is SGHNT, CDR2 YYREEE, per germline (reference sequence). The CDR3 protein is CASSWRGGETQYF. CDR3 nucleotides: TGTGCCAGCAGCTGGCGAGGGGGGGAGACCCAGTACTTC.

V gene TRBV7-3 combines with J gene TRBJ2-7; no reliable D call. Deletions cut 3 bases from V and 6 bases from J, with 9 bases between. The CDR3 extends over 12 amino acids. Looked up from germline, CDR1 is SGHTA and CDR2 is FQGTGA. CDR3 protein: CASSLALVEQYF. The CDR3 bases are TGTGCCAGCAGCTTGGCCCTGGTCGAGCAGTACTTC.

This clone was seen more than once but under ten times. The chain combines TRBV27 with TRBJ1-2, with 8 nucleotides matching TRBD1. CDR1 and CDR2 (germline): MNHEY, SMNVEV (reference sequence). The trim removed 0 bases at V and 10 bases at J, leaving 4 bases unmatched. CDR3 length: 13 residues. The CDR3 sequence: CASSLSGQGDYTF. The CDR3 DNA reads TGTGCCAGCAGTTTATCCGGACAGGGCGACTACACCTTC.

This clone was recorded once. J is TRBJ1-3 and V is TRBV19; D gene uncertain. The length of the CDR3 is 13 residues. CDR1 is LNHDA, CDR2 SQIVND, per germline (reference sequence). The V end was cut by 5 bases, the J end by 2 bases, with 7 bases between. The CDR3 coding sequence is TGTGCCAGTAGTCTCGTCCCTGGAAACACCATATATTTT. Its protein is CASSLVPGNTIYF.

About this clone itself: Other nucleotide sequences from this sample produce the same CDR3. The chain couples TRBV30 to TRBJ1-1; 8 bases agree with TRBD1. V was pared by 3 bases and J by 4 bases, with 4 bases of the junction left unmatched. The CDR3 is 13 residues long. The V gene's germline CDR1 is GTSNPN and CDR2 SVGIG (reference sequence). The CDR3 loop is CAWSRTGSTEAFF. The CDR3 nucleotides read TGTGCCTGGAGCCGGACAGGGTCCACTGAAGCTTTCTTT.

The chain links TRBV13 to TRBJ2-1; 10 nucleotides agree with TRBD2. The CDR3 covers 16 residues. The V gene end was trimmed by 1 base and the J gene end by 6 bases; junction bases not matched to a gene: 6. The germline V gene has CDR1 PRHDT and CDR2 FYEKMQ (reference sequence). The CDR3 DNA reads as TGTGCCAGCAGCTTAGCGCTAGCGGGGGCAGGCAATGAGCAGTTCTTC. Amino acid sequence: CASSLALAGAGNEQFF.

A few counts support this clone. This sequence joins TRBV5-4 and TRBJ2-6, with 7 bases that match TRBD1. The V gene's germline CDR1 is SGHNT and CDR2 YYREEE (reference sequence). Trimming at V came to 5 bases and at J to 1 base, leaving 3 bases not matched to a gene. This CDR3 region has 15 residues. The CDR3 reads CASRIQGSGANVLTF. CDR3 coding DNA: TGTGCCAGCAGAATACAGGGGTCTGGGGCCAACGTCCTGACTTTC.

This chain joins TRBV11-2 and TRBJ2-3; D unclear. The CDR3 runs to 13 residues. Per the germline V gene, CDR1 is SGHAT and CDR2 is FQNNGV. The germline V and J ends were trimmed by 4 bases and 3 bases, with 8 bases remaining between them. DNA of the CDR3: TGTGCCAGCAGCTCCCGTCTTACAGATACGCAGTATTTT. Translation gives CASSSRLTDTQYF.

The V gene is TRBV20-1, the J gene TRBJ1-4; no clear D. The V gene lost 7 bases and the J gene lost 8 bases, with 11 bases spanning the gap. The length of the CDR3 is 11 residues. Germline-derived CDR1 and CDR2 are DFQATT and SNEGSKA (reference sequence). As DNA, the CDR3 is TGCAGTGTCAGGCTAGGGGAAAAACTGTTTTTT. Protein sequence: CSVRLGEKLFF.

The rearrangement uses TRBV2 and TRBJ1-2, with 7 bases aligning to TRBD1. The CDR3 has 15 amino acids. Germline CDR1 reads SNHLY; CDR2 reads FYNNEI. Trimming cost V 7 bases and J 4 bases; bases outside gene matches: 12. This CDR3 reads CASMRGNRGGYGYTF. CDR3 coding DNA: TGTGCCAGCATGAGGGGGAACAGGGGAGGCTATGGCTACACCTTC.

CDR3 in DNA: TGCGCCAGCAGCTTGACGGGACAGATAAATTCACCCCTCCACTTT. This translates into CASSLTGQINSPLHF. The J gene is TRBJ1-6, the V gene TRBV5-1; 7 nucleotides align to TRBD1. Germline assignment: CDR1 SGHRS and CDR2 YFSETQ. The junction had 5 bases not matched to a gene; V was cut back by 1 base and J by 7 bases. The length of the CDR3 is 15 residues.

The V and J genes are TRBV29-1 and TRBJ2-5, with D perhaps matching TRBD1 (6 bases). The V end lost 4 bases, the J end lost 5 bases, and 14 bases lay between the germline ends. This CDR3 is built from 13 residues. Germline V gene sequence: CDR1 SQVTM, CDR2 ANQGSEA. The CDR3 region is CSVVMVQGETQYF. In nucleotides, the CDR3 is TGCAGCGTTGTTATGGTGCAGGGGGAGACCCAGTACTTC.

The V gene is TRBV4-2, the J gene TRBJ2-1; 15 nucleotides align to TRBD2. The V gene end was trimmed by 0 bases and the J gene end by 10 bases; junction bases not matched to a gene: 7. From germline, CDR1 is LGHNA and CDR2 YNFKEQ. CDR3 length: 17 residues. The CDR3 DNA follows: TGTGCCAGCAGCCAAGAGGGACTAGCGGGAGGTCCGGGGGAGCAGTTCTTC. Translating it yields CASSQEGLAGGPGEQFF.

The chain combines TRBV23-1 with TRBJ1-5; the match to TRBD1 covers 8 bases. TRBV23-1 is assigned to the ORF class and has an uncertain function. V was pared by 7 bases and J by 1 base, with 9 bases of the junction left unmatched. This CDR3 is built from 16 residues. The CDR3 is CASIRATGGSNQPQHF. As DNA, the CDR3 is TGCGCCAGCATCAGAGCCACAGGGGGAAGCAATCAGCCCCAGCATTTT.

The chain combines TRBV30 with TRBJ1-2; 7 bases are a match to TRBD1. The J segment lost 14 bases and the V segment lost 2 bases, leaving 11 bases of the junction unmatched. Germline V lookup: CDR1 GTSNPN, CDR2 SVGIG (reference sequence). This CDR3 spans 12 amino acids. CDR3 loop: CAWSLEGAVETF. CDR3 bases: TGTGCCTGGAGTCTAGAGGGGGCCGTCGAGACCTTC.

The CDR3 reads CASRQGGYEQYF. DNA for the CDR3: TGTGCCAGCAGACAGGGAGGGTACGAGCAGTACTTC. The rearrangement joins TRBV2 to TRBJ2-7; possible D gene TRBD2, 7 bases. V shed 6 bases and J shed 4 bases, with 10 bases lying between them. The germline gives CDR1 SNHLY, CDR2 FYNNEI. The CDR3 consists of 12 residues.

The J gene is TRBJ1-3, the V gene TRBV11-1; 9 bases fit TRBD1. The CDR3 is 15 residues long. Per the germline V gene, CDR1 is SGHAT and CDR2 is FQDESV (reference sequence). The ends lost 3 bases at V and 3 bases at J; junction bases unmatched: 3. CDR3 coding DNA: TGTGCCAGCAGCTTTACAGGGGGCGTTGGAAACACCATATATTTT. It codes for CASSFTGGVGNTIYF.

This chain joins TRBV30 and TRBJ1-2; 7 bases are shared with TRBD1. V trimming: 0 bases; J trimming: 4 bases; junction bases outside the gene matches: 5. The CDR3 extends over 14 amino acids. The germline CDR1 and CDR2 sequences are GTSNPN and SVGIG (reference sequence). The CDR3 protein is CAWSVRTGSYGYTF. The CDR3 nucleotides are TGTGCCTGGAGTGTACGGACAGGTTCCTATGGCTACACCTTC.

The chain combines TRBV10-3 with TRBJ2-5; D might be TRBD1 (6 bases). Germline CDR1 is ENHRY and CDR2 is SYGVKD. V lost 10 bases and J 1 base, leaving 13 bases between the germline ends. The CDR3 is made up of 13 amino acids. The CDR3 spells CATRDTIQETQYF. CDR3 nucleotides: TGTGCCACCCGGGACACCATCCAAGAGACCCAGTACTTC.

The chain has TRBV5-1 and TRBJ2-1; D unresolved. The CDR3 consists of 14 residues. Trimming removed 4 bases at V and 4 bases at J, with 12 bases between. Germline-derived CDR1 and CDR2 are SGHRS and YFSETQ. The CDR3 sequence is CASSPWILYNEQFF. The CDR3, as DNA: TGCGCCAGCAGCCCCTGGATACTATACAATGAGCAGTTCTTC.

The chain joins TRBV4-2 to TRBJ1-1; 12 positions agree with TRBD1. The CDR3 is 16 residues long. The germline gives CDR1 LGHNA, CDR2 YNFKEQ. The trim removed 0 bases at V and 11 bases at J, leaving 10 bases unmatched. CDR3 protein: CASSQDGYGTGGEAFF. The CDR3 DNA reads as TGTGCCAGCAGCCAAGATGGGTATGGGACAGGGGGCGAGGCTTTCTTT.

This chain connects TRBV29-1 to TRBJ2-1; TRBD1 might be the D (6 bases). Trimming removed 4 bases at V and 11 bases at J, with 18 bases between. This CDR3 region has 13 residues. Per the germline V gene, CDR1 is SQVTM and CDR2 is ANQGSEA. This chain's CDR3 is CSVGTLGADKQFF. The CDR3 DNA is TGCAGCGTTGGGACACTGGGGGCGGACAAGCAGTTCTTC.

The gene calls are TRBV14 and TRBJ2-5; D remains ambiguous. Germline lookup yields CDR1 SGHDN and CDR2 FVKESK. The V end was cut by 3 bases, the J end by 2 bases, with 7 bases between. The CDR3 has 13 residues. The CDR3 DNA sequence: TGTGCCAGCAGCCAGAGCAGACAAGAGACCCAGTACTTC. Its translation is CASSQSRQETQYF.

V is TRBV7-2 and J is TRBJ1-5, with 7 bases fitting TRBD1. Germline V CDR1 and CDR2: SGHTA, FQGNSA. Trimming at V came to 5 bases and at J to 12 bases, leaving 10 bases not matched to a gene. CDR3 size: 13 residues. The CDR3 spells CASSQEQTGLQHF. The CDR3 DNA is TGTGCCAGCAGCCAGGAGCAGACAGGGCTCCAGCATTTT.

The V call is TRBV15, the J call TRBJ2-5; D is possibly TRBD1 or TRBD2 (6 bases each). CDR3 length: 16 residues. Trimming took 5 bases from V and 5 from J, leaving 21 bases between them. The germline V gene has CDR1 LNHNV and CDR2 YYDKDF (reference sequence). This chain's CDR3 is CATSGFRSGGVETQYF. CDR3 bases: TGTGCCACCAGCGGCTTTCGTTCCGGGGGCGTCGAGACCCAGTACTTC.